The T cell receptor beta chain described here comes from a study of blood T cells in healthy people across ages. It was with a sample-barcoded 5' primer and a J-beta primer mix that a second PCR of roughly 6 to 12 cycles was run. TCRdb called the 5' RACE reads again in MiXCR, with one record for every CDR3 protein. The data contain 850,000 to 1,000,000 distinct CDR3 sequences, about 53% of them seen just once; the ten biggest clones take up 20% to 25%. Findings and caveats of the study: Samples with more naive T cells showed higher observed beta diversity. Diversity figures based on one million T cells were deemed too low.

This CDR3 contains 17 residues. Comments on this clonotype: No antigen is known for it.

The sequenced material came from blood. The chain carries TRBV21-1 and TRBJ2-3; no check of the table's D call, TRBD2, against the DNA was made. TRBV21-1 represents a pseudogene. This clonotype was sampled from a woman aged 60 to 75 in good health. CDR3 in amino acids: CASSKKAPGPFTDTQYF. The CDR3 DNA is TGTGCCAGCAGCAAAAAAGCCCCGGGTCCATTCACAGATACGCAGTATTTT.